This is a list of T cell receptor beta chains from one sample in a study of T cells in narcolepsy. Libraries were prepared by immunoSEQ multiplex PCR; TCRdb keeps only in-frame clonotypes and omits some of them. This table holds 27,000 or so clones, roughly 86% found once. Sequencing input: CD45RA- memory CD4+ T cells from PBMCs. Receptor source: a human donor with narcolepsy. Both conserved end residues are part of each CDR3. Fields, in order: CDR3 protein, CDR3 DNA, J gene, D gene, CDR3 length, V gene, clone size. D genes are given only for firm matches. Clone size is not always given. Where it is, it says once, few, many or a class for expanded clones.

CDR3: CASSKAPGYEQYF
DNA: TGTGCCAGTAGTAAGGCCCCAGGTTACGAGCAGTACTTC
J: TRBJ2-7
D: -
length: 13
V: TRBV19
size: -

CDR3: CASSRRDRDPGYTF
DNA: TGCGCCAGCAGCCGGAGGGACAGGGATCCTGGCTACACCTTC
J: TRBJ1-2
D: TRBD1
length: 14
V: TRBV4-1
size: -

CDR3: CASHVGQAMNTEAFF
DNA: TGTGCCAGCCACGTCGGGCAGGCAATGAACACTGAAGCTTTCTTT
J: TRBJ1-1
D: -
length: 15
V: TRBV11-2
size: -

CDR3: CASIAGNTDTQYF
DNA: TGCGCCAGCATTGCGGGGAACACAGATACGCAGTATTTT
J: TRBJ2-3
D: -
length: 13
V: TRBV10-2
size: -

CDR3: CASSAVETQYF
DNA: TGTGCCAGCAGTGCAGTAGAGACCCAGTACTTC
J: TRBJ2-5
D: -
length: 11
V: TRBV2
size: -

CDR3: CASSLRLAGGGDEQFF
DNA: TGCGCCAGCAGCCTCCGACTAGCGGGGGGGGGCGATGAGCAGTTCTTC
J: TRBJ2-1
D: TRBD2
length: 16
V: TRBV4-1
size: -

CDR3: CASSELGGVAKNIQYF
DNA: TGTGCCAGCAGTGAATTGGGCGGGGTAGCCAAAAACATTCAGTACTTC
J: TRBJ2-4
D: -
length: 16
V: TRBV2
size: -

CDR3: CASSQFVRTDTQYF
DNA: TGTGCCAGCAGCCAATTCGTCCGCACAGATACGCAGTATTTT
J: TRBJ2-3
D: -
length: 14
V: TRBV14
size: -

CDR3: CASRPRQGDGYTF
DNA: TGCGCCAGCAGGCCTCGACAGGGGGATGGCTACACCTTC
J: TRBJ1-2
D: TRBD1
length: 13
V: TRBV5-1
size: once

CDR3: CASSPLSGFQEGSDGYTF
DNA: TGTGCCAGCTCACCACTGTCGGGTTTCCAGGAGGGGTCGGATGGCTACACCTTC
J: TRBJ1-2
D: -
length: 18
V: TRBV18
size: once

CDR3: CASSPSGTQETQYF
DNA: TGTGCCAGCAGCCCTAGCGGAACACAAGAGACCCAGTACTTC
J: TRBJ2-5
D: TRBD2
length: 14
V: TRBV5-4
size: -

CDR3: CASSFYGSYSGANVLTF
DNA: TGTGCCAGCAGCTTCTACGGTAGTTACTCTGGGGCCAACGTCCTGACTTTC
J: TRBJ2-6
D: -
length: 17
V: TRBV7-9
size: -

CDR3: CATKGRGADNSPLHF
DNA: TGTGCCACTAAAGGGCGGGGGGCAGATAATTCACCCCTCCACTTT
J: TRBJ1-6
D: -
length: 15
V: TRBV6-5
size: -

CDR3: CASSATSGVSYEQYF
DNA: TGTGCCAGCAGCGCTACTAGCGGGGTCTCCTACGAGCAGTACTTC
J: TRBJ2-7
D: TRBD2
length: 15
V: TRBV2
size: -

CDR3: CASSFTSDEQFF
DNA: TGTGCCAGCAGTTTTACTAGCGATGAGCAGTTCTTC
J: TRBJ2-1
D: TRBD2
length: 12
V: TRBV2
size: -

CDR3: CASSLGENQPQHF
DNA: TGTGCCAGCAGCTTAGGAGAAAATCAGCCCCAGCATTTT
J: TRBJ1-5
D: -
length: 13
V: TRBV11-2
size: -

CDR3: CASTSTGGPDTQYF
DNA: TGTGCCAGCACCTCGACAGGGGGTCCAGATACGCAGTATTTT
J: TRBJ2-3
D: TRBD1
length: 14
V: TRBV28
size: few

CDR3: CATSIGTGSNQPQHF
DNA: TGTGCCACCAGCATTGGGACAGGTAGCAATCAGCCCCAGCATTTT
J: TRBJ1-5
D: TRBD1
length: 15
V: TRBV15
size: -

CDR3: CASSSFASGSNGYTF
DNA: TGTGCCAGCAGCTCATTTGCCTCAGGGAGCAATGGCTACACCTTC
J: TRBJ1-2
D: -
length: 15
V: TRBV11-2
size: -

CDR3: CASSYRVDRGSPLHF
DNA: TGTGCCAGCAGTTATCGCGTGGACCGGGGGTCACCCCTCCACTTT
J: TRBJ1-6
D: -
length: 15
V: TRBV6-5
size: once

CDR3: CASSEWGGQAYGYTF
DNA: TGTGCCAGCAGTGAATGGGGCGGACAGGCCTATGGCTACACCTTC
J: TRBJ1-2
D: TRBD1
length: 15
V: TRBV6-1
size: -

CDR3: CASSLWTEAFF
DNA: TGTGCCAGCAGTTTATGGACTGAAGCTTTCTTT
J: TRBJ1-1
D: -
length: 11
V: TRBV28
size: once

CDR3: CASTNPVANSPLHF
DNA: TGTGCCAGCACTAATCCGGTGGCGAATTCACCCCTCCACTTT
J: TRBJ1-6
D: -
length: 14
V: TRBV28
size: -

CDR3: CASNDFPGAPPYEQYF
DNA: TGTGCCAGCAACGATTTTCCAGGGGCCCCCCCCTACGAGCAGTACTTC
J: TRBJ2-7
D: -
length: 16
V: TRBV7-8
size: -

CDR3: CASSEEVTAETQYF
DNA: TGTGCCAGCAGTGAAGAGGTCACGGCGGAGACCCAGTACTTC
J: TRBJ2-5
D: -
length: 14
V: TRBV2
size: -

CDR3: CASSVSNQRATNEKLFF
DNA: TGTGCCAGCAGTGTCTCTAACCAAAGGGCAACTAATGAAAAACTGTTTTTT
J: TRBJ1-4
D: -
length: 17
V: TRBV6-1
size: -

CDR3: CASSLDRALPSGANVLTF
DNA: TGTGCCAGCAGCCTCGACAGGGCCCTCCCCTCTGGGGCCAACGTCCTGACTTTC
J: TRBJ2-6
D: TRBD1
length: 18
V: TRBV7-2
size: -

CDR3: CASRGPGRDTQYF
DNA: TGTGCCAGTAGGGGACCAGGGCGGGATACGCAGTATTTT
J: TRBJ2-3
D: -
length: 13
V: TRBV19
size: -

CDR3: CASSATRTQHF
DNA: TGTGCCAGCAGTGCCACTAGGACCCAGCATTTT
J: TRBJ1-5
D: -
length: 11
V: TRBV28
size: medium-sized

CDR3: CASSLAGQYNSPLHF
DNA: TGCGCCAGCAGCTTGGCGGGGCAATATAATTCACCCCTCCACTTT
J: TRBJ1-6
D: -
length: 15
V: TRBV5-1
size: -